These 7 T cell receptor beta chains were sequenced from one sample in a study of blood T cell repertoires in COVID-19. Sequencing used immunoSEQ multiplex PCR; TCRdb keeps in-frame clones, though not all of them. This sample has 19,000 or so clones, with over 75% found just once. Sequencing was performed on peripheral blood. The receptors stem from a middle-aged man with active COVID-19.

CDR3 sequence (DNA): TGCAGTGCTAGTCTCGGTACCTATGGCTACACCTTC. The encoded protein is CSASLGTYGYTF. V and J are TRBV20-1 and TRBJ1-2; D uncertain. The V end was cut by 3 bases, the J end by 4 bases, with 9 bases between. The CDR3 totals 12 residues. Germline CDR1 and CDR2: DFQATT and SNEGSKA (reference sequence).

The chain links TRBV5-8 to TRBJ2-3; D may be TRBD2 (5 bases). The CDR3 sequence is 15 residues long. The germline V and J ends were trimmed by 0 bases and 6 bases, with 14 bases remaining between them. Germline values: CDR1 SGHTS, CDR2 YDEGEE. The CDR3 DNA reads TGTGCCAGCAGCTTGGGAGGGCCTCCTGGGGATACGCAGTATTTT. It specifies CASSLGGPPGDTQYF.

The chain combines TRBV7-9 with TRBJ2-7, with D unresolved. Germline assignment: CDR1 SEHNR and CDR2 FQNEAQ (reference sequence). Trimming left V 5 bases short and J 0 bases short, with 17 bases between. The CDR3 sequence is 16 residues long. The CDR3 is CASSVPRVSSSYEQYF. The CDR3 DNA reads TGTGCCAGCAGCGTCCCTCGTGTTAGTAGCTCCTACGAGCAGTACTTC.

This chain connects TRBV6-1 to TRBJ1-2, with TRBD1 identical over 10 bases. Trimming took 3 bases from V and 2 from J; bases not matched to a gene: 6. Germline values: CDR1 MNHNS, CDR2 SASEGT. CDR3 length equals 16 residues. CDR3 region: CASSEFPGQGNYGYTF. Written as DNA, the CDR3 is TGTGCCAGCAGTGAGTTCCCGGGACAGGGGAACTATGGCTACACCTTC.

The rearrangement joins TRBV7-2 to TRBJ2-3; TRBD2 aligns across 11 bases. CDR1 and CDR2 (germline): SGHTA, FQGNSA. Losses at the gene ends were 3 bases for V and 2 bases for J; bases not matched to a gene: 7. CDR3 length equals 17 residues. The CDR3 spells CASSLGLAEGYTDTQYF. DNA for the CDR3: TGTGCCAGCAGCTTGGGACTAGCGGAGGGGTACACAGATACGCAGTATTTT.

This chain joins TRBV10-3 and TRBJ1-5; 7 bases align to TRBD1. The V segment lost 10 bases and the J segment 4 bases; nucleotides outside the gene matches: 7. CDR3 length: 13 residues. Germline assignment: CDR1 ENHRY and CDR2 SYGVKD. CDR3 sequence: CATGGQENQPQHF. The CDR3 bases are TGTGCCACCGGAGGACAGGAAAATCAGCCCCAGCATTTT.

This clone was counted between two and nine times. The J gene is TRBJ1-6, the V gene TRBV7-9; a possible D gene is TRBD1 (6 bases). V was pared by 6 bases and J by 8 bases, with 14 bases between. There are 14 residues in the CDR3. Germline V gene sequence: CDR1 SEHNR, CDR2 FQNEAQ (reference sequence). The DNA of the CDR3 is TGTGCCAGCAGATTCCAGGGGATCCATTCACCCCTCCACTTT. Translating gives CASRFQGIHSPLHF.